Listed below are T cell receptor beta chains from one sample, sequenced in a study of blood T cell repertoires in COVID-19. Repertoires were generated with immunoSEQ multiplex PCR, while TCRdb's copy carries only in-frame clones and drops some. The sample has a few hundred thousand clones; roughly 90% are singletons. Sequenced sample: peripheral blood. Receptor source: a man younger than 35 with COVID-19, enrolled during active disease. The CDR3 runs from the conserved cysteine through the conserved F or W. The order of the fields is J gene, V gene, clone size, D gene, CDR3 protein, CDR3 DNA. A D gene is named only where the DNA matches it firmly. Clone size is not always given. Where it is, it says once, few, many or a class for expanded clones.

j_gene: TRBJ1-6
v_gene: TRBV6-5
abundance: .
d_gene: TRBD1
CDR3aa: CASRDRGYNSPLHF
CDR3nt: TGTGCCAGCAGGGACAGGGGCTATAATTCACCCCTCCACTTT

j_gene: TRBJ2-5
v_gene: TRBV18
abundance: .
d_gene: .
CDR3aa: CASSPGQGETQYF
CDR3nt: TGTGCCAGCTCACCAGGCCAGGGAGAGACCCAGTACTTC

j_gene: TRBJ2-2
v_gene: TRBV9
abundance: .
d_gene: TRBD1
CDR3aa: CASSTATGWHFAGELFF
CDR3nt: TGTGCCAGCAGCACGGCGACAGGGTGGCATTTTGCCGGGGAGCTGTTTTTT

j_gene: TRBJ2-3
v_gene: TRBV10-2
abundance: .
d_gene: .
CDR3aa: CASSDSRGTDTQYF
CDR3nt: TGCGCCAGCAGTGATAGTCGCGGCACAGATACGCAGTATTTT

j_gene: TRBJ2-1
v_gene: TRBV7-8
abundance: .
d_gene: TRBD2
CDR3aa: CASRGGTSGAAYNEQFF
CDR3nt: TGTGCCAGCAGAGGAGGAACTAGCGGGGCAGCCTACAATGAGCAGTTCTTC

j_gene: TRBJ2-2
v_gene: TRBV6-5
abundance: .
d_gene: TRBD1
CDR3aa: CASRSTGGGGELFF
CDR3nt: TGTGCCAGCAGGTCGACAGGGGGGGGCGGGGAGCTGTTTTTT

j_gene: TRBJ2-1
v_gene: TRBV25-1
abundance: .
d_gene: TRBD1
CDR3aa: CASSDSHTPGGSYNEQFF
CDR3nt: TGTGCCAGCAGTGATTCCCACACCCCAGGGGGCTCCTACAATGAGCAGTTCTTC

j_gene: TRBJ1-2
v_gene: TRBV27
abundance: few
d_gene: TRBD1
CDR3aa: CARDRGDYGYTF
CDR3nt: TGTGCCAGGGACAGGGGGGACTATGGCTACACCTTC

j_gene: TRBJ2-3
v_gene: TRBV13
abundance: .
d_gene: .
CDR3aa: CASRRGPDTQYF
CDR3nt: TGTGCCAGCAGAAGGGGTCCCGATACGCAGTATTTT

j_gene: TRBJ2-3
v_gene: TRBV15
abundance: .
d_gene: TRBD2
CDR3aa: CATSRGVREADTQYF
CDR3nt: TGTGCCACCAGCAGAGGGGTGCGGGAGGCAGATACGCAGTATTTT

j_gene: TRBJ2-2
v_gene: TRBV5-1
abundance: .
d_gene: TRBD2
CDR3aa: CASSNKREDTGELFF
CDR3nt: TGCGCCAGCAGCAACAAGCGGGAGGACACCGGGGAGCTGTTTTTT

j_gene: TRBJ1-2
v_gene: TRBV7-8
abundance: .
d_gene: .
CDR3aa: CASSFGTDYGYTF
CDR3nt: TGTGCCAGCAGCTTCGGCACAGACTATGGCTACACCTTC

j_gene: TRBJ1-6
v_gene: TRBV5-6
abundance: .
d_gene: .
CDR3aa: CASSLEQGYNSPLHF
CDR3nt: TGTGCCAGCAGCTTGGAGCAGGGATATAATTCACCCCTCCACTTT

j_gene: TRBJ2-7
v_gene: TRBV29-1
abundance: .
d_gene: TRBD2
CDR3aa: CSVEESGGPYEQYF
CDR3nt: TGCAGCGTTGAGGAAAGCGGGGGGCCCTACGAGCAGTACTTC

j_gene: TRBJ2-5
v_gene: TRBV7-2
abundance: .
d_gene: .
CDR3aa: CASSLAPRGRGETQYF
CDR3nt: TGTGCCAGCAGCTTAGCTCCCAGGGGTCGAGGAGAGACCCAGTACTTC

j_gene: TRBJ1-6
v_gene: TRBV2
abundance: .
d_gene: TRBD1
CDR3aa: CASSETVGQVSPLHF
CDR3nt: TGTGCCAGCAGTGAAACGGTCGGACAGGTCTCACCCCTCCACTTT

j_gene: TRBJ1-1
v_gene: TRBV6-5
abundance: .
d_gene: TRBD1
CDR3aa: CATKGQGASEAFF
CDR3nt: TGTGCCACAAAAGGACAGGGAGCCTCTGAAGCTTTCTTT

j_gene: TRBJ2-1
v_gene: TRBV25-1
abundance: .
d_gene: .
CDR3aa: CASSGRLSHYNEQFF
CDR3nt: TGTGCCAGCAGTGGGAGACTTTCGCACTACAATGAGCAGTTCTTC

j_gene: TRBJ1-4
v_gene: TRBV5-1
abundance: .
d_gene: .
CDR3aa: CASSSSGTLGEKLFF
CDR3nt: TGCGCCAGCAGCTCGTCGGGTACCCTCGGTGAAAAACTGTTTTTT

j_gene: TRBJ2-1
v_gene: TRBV19
abundance: .
d_gene: TRBD1
CDR3aa: CASSGQGVREQFF
CDR3nt: TGTGCCAGTAGTGGACAGGGAGTGCGTGAGCAGTTCTTC

j_gene: TRBJ1-2
v_gene: TRBV6-5
abundance: .
d_gene: .
CDR3aa: CASTPDRNYGYTF
CDR3nt: TGTGCCAGCACCCCAGACAGGAACTATGGCTACACCTTC

j_gene: TRBJ2-1
v_gene: TRBV18
abundance: .
d_gene: TRBD2
CDR3aa: CASSPVAGFNEQFF
CDR3nt: TGTGCCAGCTCACCCGTAGCGGGATTTAATGAGCAGTTCTTC

j_gene: TRBJ2-7
v_gene: TRBV5-3
abundance: .
d_gene: .
CDR3aa: CARSCYLETRDKWYEQYF
CDR3nt: TGTGCCAGAAGCTGTTACTTAGAGACCAGGGACAAGTGGTACGAGCAGTACTTC

j_gene: TRBJ1-6
v_gene: TRBV7-8
abundance: .
d_gene: .
CDR3aa: CASNEEGGLYNSPLHF
CDR3nt: TGTGCCAGCAACGAAGAGGGGGGGCTCTATAATTCACCCCTCCACTTT

j_gene: TRBJ1-5
v_gene: TRBV12-3/TRBV12-4
abundance: .
d_gene: .
CDR3aa: CASSYLRRQPQHF
CDR3nt: TGTGCCAGCAGTTACCTGCGTCGTCAGCCCCAGCATTTT

j_gene: TRBJ1-3
v_gene: TRBV4-1
abundance: .
d_gene: TRBD1
CDR3aa: CASSHIGQGVSGNTIYF
CDR3nt: TGCGCCAGCAGCCATATAGGACAGGGCGTCTCTGGAAACACCATATATTTT

j_gene: TRBJ2-7
v_gene: TRBV11-3
abundance: .
d_gene: .
CDR3aa: CASSLDGGRTFEQYF
CDR3nt: TGTGCCAGCAGCTTAGACGGGGGGCGGACCTTCGAGCAGTACTTC

j_gene: TRBJ2-5
v_gene: TRBV7-6
abundance: .
d_gene: TRBD1
CDR3aa: CASSLAGQGKETQYF
CDR3nt: TGTGCCAGCAGCTTAGCAGGACAGGGAAAAGAGACCCAGTACTTC

j_gene: TRBJ2-7
v_gene: TRBV19
abundance: .
d_gene: TRBD1
CDR3aa: CASSIGGTGAREQYF
CDR3nt: TGTGCCAGTAGTATTGGAGGGACAGGGGCCCGCGAGCAGTACTTC

j_gene: TRBJ2-1
v_gene: TRBV4-1
abundance: .
d_gene: .
CDR3aa: CASSPRQVRGPLHLGEQFF
CDR3nt: TGCGCCAGCAGCCCCCGACAGGTCAGAGGTCCCCTGCACCTGGGGGAGCAGTTCTTC

j_gene: TRBJ2-3
v_gene: TRBV7-9
abundance: once
d_gene: TRBD1
CDR3aa: CASRSGQGMTDTQYF
CDR3nt: TGTGCCAGCAGATCTGGACAGGGTATGACAGATACGCAGTATTTT

j_gene: TRBJ1-3
v_gene: TRBV3-1/TRBV3-2
abundance: .
d_gene: .
CDR3aa: CASSDTGDSGNTIYF
CDR3nt: TGTGCCAGCAGCGACACAGGCGACTCTGGAAACACCATATATTTT

j_gene: TRBJ2-1
v_gene: TRBV6-5
abundance: .
d_gene: TRBD2
CDR3aa: CASSYRLATYNEQFF
CDR3nt: TGTGCCAGCAGTTATCGACTAGCGACCTACAATGAGCAGTTCTTC

j_gene: TRBJ2-7
v_gene: TRBV18
abundance: .
d_gene: TRBD1
CDR3aa: CASSQGAGTYEQYF
CDR3nt: TGTGCCAGCTCACAGGGGGCCGGAACCTACGAGCAGTACTTC

j_gene: TRBJ1-4
v_gene: TRBV7-9
abundance: .
d_gene: TRBD1
CDR3aa: CASSLRSGKGAEKLFF
CDR3nt: TGTGCCAGCAGCCTTAGATCCGGGAAGGGGGCGGAAAAACTGTTTTTT

j_gene: TRBJ2-2
v_gene: TRBV19
abundance: .
d_gene: TRBD2
CDR3aa: CASSMLTSAQSAGELFF
CDR3nt: TGTGCCAGTAGTATGTTGACTAGCGCACAATCCGCCGGGGAGCTGTTTTTT

j_gene: TRBJ2-7
v_gene: TRBV5-1
abundance: .
d_gene: TRBD2
CDR3aa: CASSPGTSGSFYEQYF
CDR3nt: TGCGCCAGCAGCCCTGGGACTAGCGGGTCGTTTTACGAGCAGTACTTC

j_gene: TRBJ2-7
v_gene: TRBV11-3
abundance: once
d_gene: TRBD2
CDR3aa: CASSLETSGWSSYEQYF
CDR3nt: TGTGCCAGCAGCTTGGAGACTAGCGGCTGGAGCTCCTACGAGCAGTACTTC

j_gene: TRBJ1-2
v_gene: TRBV19
abundance: .
d_gene: TRBD1
CDR3aa: CASTKGDSPYGYTF
CDR3nt: TGTGCCAGTACCAAAGGGGACAGTCCCTATGGCTACACCTTC

j_gene: TRBJ2-7
v_gene: TRBV30
abundance: .
d_gene: .
CDR3aa: CAWSIRSEQYF
CDR3nt: TGTGCCTGGAGTATCCGTTCCGAGCAGTACTTC

j_gene: TRBJ2-3
v_gene: TRBV27
abundance: .
d_gene: .
CDR3aa: CASSLFRTADTDTQYF
CDR3nt: TGTGCCAGCAGTTTATTTCGGACAGCGGACACAGATACGCAGTATTTT

j_gene: TRBJ2-1
v_gene: TRBV10-3
abundance: .
d_gene: TRBD2
CDR3aa: CAIRLSSGEQFF
CDR3nt: TGTGCCATCAGGCTTTCTAGCGGAGAGCAGTTCTTC

j_gene: TRBJ1-2
v_gene: TRBV27
abundance: .
d_gene: .
CDR3aa: CASSLRGDGYTF
CDR3nt: TGTGCCAGCAGTTTACGCGGGGATGGCTACACCTTC

j_gene: TRBJ1-4
v_gene: TRBV13
abundance: .
d_gene: TRBD1
CDR3aa: CASSLAGTGYEKLFF
CDR3nt: TGTGCCAGCAGCTTAGCCGGGACAGGGTATGAAAAACTGTTTTTT

j_gene: TRBJ1-1
v_gene: TRBV7-8
abundance: few
d_gene: .
CDR3aa: CASSLGGFSTEAFF
CDR3nt: TGTGCCAGCAGCTTAGGAGGGTTTAGCACTGAAGCTTTCTTT

j_gene: TRBJ1-1
v_gene: TRBV7-8
abundance: .
d_gene: .
CDR3aa: CASSFRETEAFF
CDR3nt: TGTGCCAGCAGCTTTCGGGAAACTGAAGCTTTCTTT

j_gene: TRBJ2-3
v_gene: TRBV20-1
abundance: .
d_gene: .
CDR3aa: CSASPRPDTQYF
CDR3nt: TGCAGTGCTAGTCCTAGACCAGATACGCAGTATTTT

j_gene: TRBJ2-2
v_gene: TRBV4-1
abundance: once
d_gene: TRBD1
CDR3aa: CASSQMTGAGELFF
CDR3nt: TGCGCCAGCAGCCAAATGACAGGGGCCGGGGAGCTGTTTTTT

j_gene: TRBJ1-1
v_gene: TRBV18
abundance: .
d_gene: TRBD1
CDR3aa: CASSGDSQNTEAFF
CDR3nt: TGTGCCAGCTCAGGGGACAGCCAGAACACTGAAGCTTTCTTT

j_gene: TRBJ1-1
v_gene: TRBV5-1
abundance: .
d_gene: .
CDR3aa: CASSLVEGKAFF
CDR3nt: TGCGCCAGCAGCTTGGTGGAGGGAAAAGCTTTCTTT

j_gene: TRBJ1-4
v_gene: TRBV2
abundance: once
d_gene: .
CDR3aa: CATLSGGATNEKLFF
CDR3nt: TGTGCCACCCTTAGTGGGGGGGCAACTAATGAAAAACTGTTTTTT

j_gene: TRBJ2-5
v_gene: TRBV19
abundance: .
d_gene: TRBD2
CDR3aa: CASSTGSGRVETQYF
CDR3nt: TGTGCCAGTAGTACTGGGAGCGGGAGGGTTGAGACCCAGTACTTC

j_gene: TRBJ2-3
v_gene: TRBV9
abundance: .
d_gene: .
CDR3aa: CASSVGGGTSTDTQYF
CDR3nt: TGTGCCAGCAGCGTAGGGGGCGGGACTAGCACAGATACGCAGTATTTT

j_gene: TRBJ2-3
v_gene: TRBV5-1
abundance: .
d_gene: TRBD1
CDR3aa: CASSRQGEGTDTQYF
CDR3nt: TGCGCCAGCAGCCGACAGGGTGAGGGCACAGATACGCAGTATTTT

j_gene: TRBJ2-7
v_gene: TRBV20-1
abundance: .
d_gene: .
CDR3aa: CSASRRGEQYF
CDR3nt: TGCAGTGCTAGTAGGAGGGGCGAGCAGTACTTC